Given below is one T cell receptor (beta chain) in context. This sample stems from a study of blood T cell repertoires in COVID-19. Study-wide background: The United States, Italy and Spain provided the acute and convalescent COVID-19 samples. PBMCs, B-cell-depleted T cells, or T cells provided the cDNA or gDNA that made up the material.

In the source study's methods: Cell counts per sample came from amplifying reference gene primers. The table came from immunoSEQ multiplex PCR; TCRdb's copy has only in-frame clones and leaves some out. V, J and clone size reflect that table, while D and trimming were determined from the DNA. The table records roughly 140,000 clones, approximately 85% of them present only once. The TCR originated in a woman aged 80 or over with acute or convalescent COVID-19. The sequenced sample was peripheral blood.

The CDR3 nucleotides read TGTGCCAGCAGCGATACGACATTTTCCAAAAACATTCAGTACTTC. This translates into CASSDTTFSKNIQYF. The chain couples TRBV2 to TRBJ2-4; the D is unclear. Trimming cost V 6 bases and J 2 bases, with 14 bases left between them. The CDR3 consists of 15 residues. CDR1 and CDR2 from the germline V gene are SNHLY and FYNNEI.